The 12 T cell receptor beta chains listed next were all sequenced from one sample in a study of CD8 T cells in ankylosing spondylitis listed by TCRdb under 2017. Libraries were constructed by 5' RACE. TCRdb names Illumina HiSeq 2500 as the instrument used. TCRdb ran its own pipeline on the public reads, namely fastp trimming at Q25 and MiXCR clone calling, and kept in-frame beta chains. Every entry covers one CDR3 protein and lists the most common genes and DNA from its rows. The sample table holds roughly 180,000 distinct CDR3 sequences, of which 9.5% to 10% were seen once. Clones ranked in the top ten supply roughly 15% of the sample. The sequencing sample was made of blood, either unsorted or a sorted T cell fraction (not recorded which). All receptors derive from a female donor with ankylosing spondylitis or in good health (not recorded which).

The chain recombines TRBV28 with TRBJ2-5; D might be TRBD2 (6 bases). Germline V gives CDR1 MDHEN, CDR2 SYDVKM. The CDR3 runs to 13 residues. The germline V and J ends were trimmed by 5 bases and 5 bases, with 12 bases remaining between them. The CDR3 nucleotides read TGTGCCAGCAGTGGGTCTAGCGCGGAGACCCAGTACTTC. It specifies CASSGSSAETQYF.

For the CDR3, the DNA is TGTGCCAGCAGCTCCCCCGGGACAGGGATCTATGAGCAGTTCTTC. This sequence encodes CASSSPGTGIYEQFF. This chain joins TRBV7-9 and TRBJ2-1; 9 positions match TRBD1. Looked up from germline, CDR1 is SEHNR and CDR2 is FQNEAQ (reference sequence). The CDR3 spans 15 residues. The V and J ends lost 4 bases and 8 bases, in that order; junction bases with no gene match: 9.

This clonotype was recorded at least ten times. This chain joins TRBV29-1 and TRBJ2-1; D not certain. V lost 5 bases, J lost 5 bases, and 13 bases lay in between. CDR1 and CDR2 (germline): SQVTM, ANQGSEA. The CDR3 runs 13 residues. CDR3 sequence reads: CSVIPALDNEQFF. The CDR3 DNA follows: TGCAGCGTTATCCCCGCGTTGGACAATGAGCAGTTCTTC.

The gene calls are TRBV5-4 and TRBJ2-1; D is perhaps TRBD1 (6 bases). Between the trimmed V and J ends, which lost 1 base and 8 bases, there was a span of 16 bases. CDR1 is SGHNT and CDR2 is YYREEE in the germline V gene (reference sequence). There are 15 residues in the CDR3. CDR3 loop: CASSLRGGRGHEQFF. DNA of the CDR3: TGTGCCAGCAGCTTGCGAGGGGGAAGGGGACATGAGCAGTTCTTC.

This clonotype turned up a few times. The chain recombines TRBV4-3 with TRBJ2-1, with D possibly TRBD1 on 5 matching bases. V dropped 0 bases and J dropped 6 bases, with 12 bases sitting between them. Germline assignment: CDR1 LGHNA and CDR2 YSLEER. The CDR3 runs to 15 residues. In DNA form, the CDR3 reads TGCGCCAGCAGCCAAGATTCGGGTGGGGCCAATGAGCAGTTCTTC. Translated, it gives CASSQDSGGANEQFF.

This clonotype was detected only a few times. The junction does not match germline at one end; this may be a read error. The chain uses TRBV7-2 and TRBJ2-1, with D perhaps TRBD1 (6 bases). CDR1 and CDR2 from the germline V gene are SGHTA and FQGNSA. The CDR3 spans 15 residues. The CDR3 bases are TGTGCCAGCAGCTTAGGACCTTACGGGGACAAGGAGCAGTTCTTC. As protein: CASSLGPYGDKEQFF.

In this sample, this clonotype turned up a few times. The rearrangement joins TRBV27 to TRBJ2-1; the match to TRBD2 covers 10 bases. Trimming at V came to 1 base and at J to 6 bases, leaving 12 bases not matched to a gene. CDR3 size: 18 residues. Germline V CDR1 and CDR2: MNHEY, SMNVEV (reference sequence). CDR3: CASSLFGLAGVSRNEQFF. The CDR3, as DNA: TGTGCCAGCAGTTTATTCGGCCTAGCGGGAGTCTCGCGCAATGAGCAGTTCTTC.

Only a few counts were recorded for this clonotype. The rearrangement joins TRBV6-2 or TRBV6-3 to TRBJ2-7; D call uncertain. This CDR3 is 12 amino acids long. V was shortened by 6 bases and J by 5 bases, with 11 bases between the two germline ends. Per germline, CDR1 MNHEY and CDR2 SVGEGT. Written as DNA, the CDR3 is TGTGCCAGCAGGATAGGTTGGCACGAGCAGTACTTC. Translated: CASRIGWHEQYF.

To note about this clonotype: A much bigger clone sits one base away, suggesting this may be a read error. In DNA, the CDR3 is TGCAGTGCGGAGGGACTAGCGTTACACAATGAGCAGTTCTTC. Amino acids: CSAEGLALHNEQFF. The chain recombines TRBV20-1 with TRBJ2-1; 10 bases agree with TRBD2. Unmatched junction bases numbered 7, after V lost 6 bases and J lost 5 bases. CDR3 length equals 14 residues. Germline V gene data show CDR1 as DFQATT and CDR2 as SNEGSKA (reference sequence).

Many counts were recorded for this clonotype. The V call is TRBV10-3, the J call TRBJ2-1; D may be TRBD1 (6 bases). The length of the CDR3 is 16 residues. V was clipped by 3 bases and J by 3 bases, with 15 bases between them. The germline V gene encodes CDR1 ENHRY and CDR2 SYGVKD. As DNA, the CDR3 is TGTGCCATCAGTGATGTGGGGGCTTTCGGCTACAATGAGCAGTTCTTC. Translating it yields CAISDVGAFGYNEQFF.

The chain couples TRBV10-3 to TRBJ2-7; TRBD1 agrees at 10 bases. The CDR3 spans 13 residues. V was pared by 8 bases and J by 4 bases, with 5 bases of the junction left unmatched. The germline CDR1 and CDR2 sequences are ENHRY and SYGVKD. The CDR3 here is CAIEGQGTYEQYF. The CDR3 DNA reads as TGTGCCATCGAGGGACAGGGGACGTACGAGCAGTACTTC.

V and J are TRBV7-8 and TRBJ2-7, with a possible D match to TRBD2 (6 bases). Germline V CDR1 and CDR2: SGHVS, FQNEAQ. The ends were cut back, 0 bases at V and 4 bases at J, with 13 bases in the middle. The CDR3 totals 15 residues. The CDR3 spells CASSLAVTREYEQYF. CDR3 DNA: TGTGCCAGCAGCTTAGCCGTGACTAGGGAATACGAGCAGTACTTC.